This T cell receptor (beta chain) was captured by sequencing in a study of OX40 agonist ivuxolimab in advanced cancers. This clone was detected once. Germline V gene sequence: CDR1 SGHRS, CDR2 YFSETQ. The CDR3 contains 16 residues. With 1 base clipped from V and 1 base from J, the junction kept 4 bases outside the gene matches. Some clones are missing from TCRdb's copy, which holds only in-frame ones; the method was immunoSEQ multiplex PCR. The sample records under 85,000 clones, about 81% being singletons. J is TRBJ2-3 and V is TRBV5-1; TRBD2 matches 9 bases. The clonotype was recovered from an adult with an advanced solid tumor such as melanoma, head and neck, liver or kidney cancer. This material consisted of CD4+ or CD8+ T cells sorted from blood, taken in a trial of the OX40 agonist ivuxolimab. CDR3 coding DNA: TGCGCCAGCAGCTTGCCCTCTAGCGGGGGCACAGATACGCAGTATTTT. Encoded protein: CASSLPSSGGTDTQYF.